The T cell receptor (beta chain) described here comes from a study of blood T cell repertoires in COVID-19. The CDR3 length is 15 residues. Trimming cost V 0 bases and J 3 bases, with 9 bases left between them. Per the authors' pipeline: Reference gene primer amplification gave nucleated cell count estimates. Clones were read by immunoSEQ multiplex PCR, and TCRdb kept only the in-frame ones, dropping some. From that table come the V and J calls and clone size; the DNA was used to work out D and trimming. The sample holds 300,000 or so clones; roughly 90% are singletons and the top ten take around 1.1%.

This TCR was sampled from a woman aged 30 to 39 who had recovered from COVID-19. The rearrangement joins TRBV6-7 to TRBJ1-5, with D tentatively TRBD1 (6 bases). TRBV6-7 is an ORF for which the function is uncertain. The sample taken for sequencing was PBMCs or T cells enriched from blood (not recorded which). CDR3 sequence reads: CASSYSRGYNQPQHF. Here the CDR3 DNA reads TGTGCCAGCAGTTACTCGAGGGGGTACAATCAGCCCCAGCATTTT.